The 30 T cell receptor beta chains below all came from one sample that was sequenced in a study of T cell responses to AZD1222 COVID-19 vaccine (dated by TCRdb to about 2021). Receptor amplification or capture employed the immunoSEQ multiplex PCR assay. The clones in this table, taken by TCRdb from immuneACCESS, are in-frame only. Not every clone is retained; where verified, under half of the shortfall comes from an unresolved V gene, and the cause of the rest is unknown. Counted in this sample were about 99,000 clones; just over 90% of them appeared once. The ten largest clones take up about 9% of the sample. What this sample's time point label stands for: about 28 days (+/-7) after the second vaccine dose. This material consisted of peripheral blood, taken 28 days after the second AZD1222 dose. The receptors here all came from an adult who received the AZD1222 COVID-19 vaccine.

The chain uses TRBV13 and TRBJ1-1; D not certain. The germline gives CDR1 PRHDT, CDR2 FYEKMQ (reference sequence). With 0 bases removed from V and 2 bases from J, the gap between germline ends came to 13 bases. The CDR3 runs 16 residues. CDR3 sequence: CASSLGPVWGNTEAFF. The CDR3 DNA sequence: TGTGCCAGCAGCTTAGGACCCGTGTGGGGTAACACTGAAGCTTTCTTT.

V is TRBV7-2 and J is TRBJ1-3; 7 nucleotides match TRBD1. After removal of 5 bases from V and 7 bases from J, the junction contained 8 bases not matched to a gene. The CDR3 is made up of 14 amino acids. Germline assignment: CDR1 SGHTA and CDR2 FQGNSA. CDR3 in amino acids: CASSQQGNQNTIYF. CDR3 nucleotides: TGTGCCAGCAGCCAACAGGGGAACCAGAACACCATATATTTT.

The V call is TRBV7-2, the J call TRBJ1-5; possibly TRBD1 for D (5 bases). CDR3 length: 14 amino acids. V was cut by 4 bases and J by 4 bases, with 11 bases left in between. The germline V gene encodes CDR1 SGHTA and CDR2 FQGNSA. CDR3 sequence reads: CASSYDSRNQPQHF. In DNA, the CDR3 is TGTGCCAGCAGCTATGACAGCAGAAATCAGCCCCAGCATTTT. The whole variable domain, remainder taken from reference TRBV7-2 and TRBJ1-5, is GAGVSQSPSNKVTEKGKDVELRCDPISGHTALYWYRQSLGQGLEFLIYFQGNSAPDKSGLPSDRFSAERTGGSVSTLTIQRTQQEDSAVYLCASSYDSRNQPQHFGDGTRLSIL.

The chain couples TRBV6-6 to TRBJ2-2; 9 nucleotides match TRBD1. The junction had 11 bases not matched to a gene; V was cut back by 7 bases and J by 5 bases. The CDR3 runs to 16 residues. Germline loops: CDR1 MNHNY, CDR2 SVGAGI (reference sequence). CDR3 DNA: TGTGCCAGCATCAACGGGGGACAGGGTTGGACCGGGGAGCTGTTTTTT. This encodes CASINGGQGWTGELFF.

The chain uses TRBV27 and TRBJ1-2, with 8 bases matching TRBD1. CDR1 is MNHEY and CDR2 is SMNVEV in the germline V gene (reference sequence). The CDR3 is made up of 15 amino acids. With 5 bases clipped from V and 4 bases from J, the junction kept 9 bases outside the gene matches. CDR3 protein: CASSIQGQGPYGYTF. CDR3 DNA sequence: TGTGCCAGCAGTATTCAAGGACAGGGTCCCTATGGCTACACCTTC.

This chain connects TRBV27 to TRBJ2-2; TRBD2 matches at 8 bases. The V gene's germline CDR1 is MNHEY and CDR2 SMNVEV (reference sequence). With 6 bases clipped from V and 4 bases from J, the junction kept 7 bases outside the gene matches. The CDR3 contains 15 residues. CDR3 sequence: CASRGAGVSTGELFF. The DNA for the CDR3 is TGTGCCAGCAGAGGAGCGGGAGTTAGCACCGGGGAGCTGTTTTTT.

V is TRBV9 and J is TRBJ2-5; D might be TRBD2 (6 bases). Trimming took 3 bases from V and 1 from J, leaving 7 bases between them. Germline V CDR1 and CDR2: SGDLS, YYNGEE. The CDR3 spans 13 residues. The CDR3 DNA follows: TGTGCCAGCAGCGGAGCGGGCCAAGAGACCCAGTACTTC. As protein: CASSGAGQETQYF. The full variable domain, its missing parts supplied by reference TRBV9 and TRBJ2-5, is DSGVTQTPKHLITATGQRVTLRCSPRSGDLSVYWYQQSLDQGLQFLIQYYNGEERAKGNILERFSAQQFPDLHSELNLSSLELGDSALYFCASSGAGQETQYFGPGTRLLVL.

The chain joins TRBV27 to TRBJ1-1; no clear D. Trimming took 5 bases from V and 1 from J, leaving 14 bases between them. The CDR3 runs 15 residues. CDR1 MNHEY and CDR2 SMNVEV come from the germline V gene (reference sequence). CDR3 in amino acids: CASSPRREGNTEAFF. The CDR3 region has the DNA TGTGCCAGCAGTCCCCGAAGGGAGGGGAACACTGAAGCTTTCTTT.

The rearrangement uses TRBV20-1 and TRBJ1-3; no reliable D call. V shed 3 bases and J shed 0 bases, with 24 bases lying between them. Germline V gene data show CDR1 as DFQATT and CDR2 as SNEGSKA (reference sequence). The CDR3 extends over 19 amino acids. CDR3 sequence reads: CSASTGRSLIKHSGNTIYF. CDR3 DNA sequence: TGCAGTGCTAGTACTGGCCGATCACTAATTAAACACTCTGGAAACACCATATATTTT.

The gene calls are TRBV18 and TRBJ2-7; no definite D call. In germline, CDR1 is KGHSH, CDR2 LQKENI. V lost 5 bases and J lost 2, with 7 bases in between. The CDR3 extends over 12 amino acids. The CDR3 reads CASSKVAYEQYF. CDR3 DNA sequence: TGTGCCAGCTCAAAAGTGGCCTACGAGCAGTACTTC.

This CDR3 reads CASSLEGTAYQPQHF. The DNA for the CDR3 is TGTGCCAGCAGCTTAGAGGGGACCGCCTATCAGCCCCAGCATTTT. This chain uses TRBV7-2 with TRBJ1-5; perhaps TRBD1 as D (5 bases). V lost 1 base and J 5 bases, leaving 12 bases between the germline ends. Germline loops: CDR1 SGHTA, CDR2 FQGNSA. This CDR3 has 15 amino acids.

In its sample, this clone was seen a few times. The CDR3 DNA follows: TGTGCCACCAGTGACCCGACAGGGGGCGGCCAGCCCCAGCATTTT. It encodes CATSDPTGGGQPQHF. The rearrangement uses TRBV24-1 and TRBJ1-5, with 10 bases matching TRBD1. The CDR3 runs 15 residues. Germline values: CDR1 KGHDR, CDR2 SFDVKD. V dropped 4 bases and J dropped 7; count of bases not matched to a gene: 6.

The chain uses TRBV28 and TRBJ1-2, with TRBD1 identical over 8 bases. The CDR3 runs 16 residues. Germline loops: CDR1 MDHEN, CDR2 SYDVKM. The V gene end was trimmed by 5 bases and the J gene end by 4 bases; junction bases not matched to a gene: 12. CDR3 sequence: CASSPLPGGASYGYTF. The CDR3 DNA reads as TGTGCCAGCAGTCCCCTCCCAGGGGGCGCGAGCTATGGCTACACCTTC.

The chain uses TRBV5-4 and TRBJ2-5; D remains ambiguous. Trimming left V 3 bases short and J 4 bases short, with 7 bases between. The CDR3 runs to 12 residues. Germline CDR1 SGHNT, CDR2 YYREEE (reference sequence). CDR3 region: CASSYYLETQYF. For the CDR3, the DNA is TGTGCCAGCAGCTACTATTTAGAGACCCAGTACTTC.

This clone came up once. The chain joins TRBV4-1 to TRBJ1-6; 7 bases align to TRBD1. V gave up 1 base and J gave up 11 bases; unmatched junction bases: 14. CDR3 size: 17 residues. Germline CDR1 MGHRA, CDR2 YSYEKL. CDR3 coding DNA: TGCGCCAGCAGCCAAGTTATATCGACAGGGAAAGAGGCACCCCTCCACTTT. This sequence encodes CASSQVISTGKEAPLHF.

This clone was observed once. This chain connects TRBV12-3 or TRBV12-4 to TRBJ2-4; no clear D gene. V was shortened by 2 bases and J by 10 bases, with 9 bases between the two germline ends. This CDR3 region has 12 residues. Written as DNA, the CDR3 is TGTGCCAGCAGTTTAAGGTCTGCGATTCAGTACTTC. Amino acids: CASSLRSAIQYF.

V is TRBV4-1 and J is TRBJ2-3; D possibly corresponds to TRBD2 (5 bases). Trimming took off 4 bases at V and 1 base at J, with 15 bases between the two ends. The CDR3 spans 16 residues. In germline, CDR1 is MGHRA, CDR2 YSYEKL. CDR3 sequence reads: CASSPPTSYGTDTQYF. The CDR3 DNA sequence: TGCGCCAGCAGCCCACCAACTAGTTACGGCACAGATACGCAGTATTTT.

V usage is TRBV7-9 and J usage is TRBJ2-7; 9 nucleotides match TRBD2. This CDR3 is 16 amino acids long. Germline CDR1 SEHNR, CDR2 FQNEAQ (reference sequence). V was pared by 3 bases and J by 5 bases, with 11 bases of the junction left unmatched. The CDR3 spells CASSFIGLAGADEQYF. DNA of the CDR3: TGTGCCAGCAGCTTTATCGGGTTAGCGGGAGCAGACGAGCAGTACTTC.

The CDR3 region is CASSREGLVDNEQFF. CDR3 nucleotides: TGTGCCAGCAGCCGAGAGGGACTAGTAGATAATGAGCAGTTCTTC. The chain joins TRBV7-8 to TRBJ2-1; 8 nucleotides line up with TRBD2. Per the germline V gene, CDR1 is SGHVS and CDR2 is FQNEAQ. The CDR3 is 15 amino acids. V gave up 5 bases and J gave up 7 bases; unmatched junction bases: 10.

The chain combines TRBV3-1 (or the pseudogene TRBV3-2) with TRBJ2-5; D is undetermined. The CDR3 covers 13 residues. Trimming shortened V by 4 bases and J by 4 bases, and 10 bases separated the two germline ends. CDR1 and CDR2 from the germline V gene are LGHDT and YNNKEL (reference sequence). CDR3: CASSPHSGETQYF. The CDR3, as DNA: TGTGCCAGCAGCCCACACTCAGGAGAGACCCAGTACTTC.

The chain has TRBV6-5 and TRBJ2-7; D is unclear. The V and J ends lost 0 bases and 5 bases respectively, with 14 bases between them. The CDR3 consists of 15 residues. Germline CDR1 MNHEY, CDR2 SVGAGI. CDR3 region: CASSYSSDRQNEQYF. The CDR3 coding sequence is TGTGCCAGCAGTTACTCGAGTGATCGACAAAACGAGCAGTACTTC.

The gene calls are TRBV10-3 and TRBJ2-3, with 10 bases that match TRBD2. Looked up from germline, CDR1 is ENHRY and CDR2 is SYGVKD. The CDR3 spans 17 residues. J gave up 1 base and V 6 bases, and 10 bases lay outside the gene matches. The CDR3 DNA reads TGTGCCATCAGCCGGACTAGCGGAGGGGGGGGCACAGATACGCAGTATTTT. Protein: CAISRTSGGGGTDTQYF.

This chain connects TRBV19 to TRBJ2-3; D remains unclear. V shed 5 bases and J shed 2 bases, with 11 bases lying between them. CDR3 length equals 14 residues. The V gene's germline CDR1 is LNHDA and CDR2 SQIVND (reference sequence). The chain's CDR3 is CASSRSSNTDTQYF. DNA of the CDR3: TGTGCCAGTAGTCGTAGCTCTAACACAGATACGCAGTATTTT. The full variable domain, its missing parts supplied by reference TRBV19 and TRBJ2-3, is DGGITQSPKYLFRKEGQNVTLSCEQNLNHDAMYWYRQDPGQGLRLIYYSQIVNDFQKGDIAEGYSVSREKKESFPLTVTSAQKNPTAFYLCASSRSSNTDTQYFGPGTRLTVL.

V usage is TRBV6-5 and J usage is TRBJ2-1; 10 nucleotides align to TRBD2. The length of the CDR3 is 15 residues. Germline V gene sequence: CDR1 MNHEY, CDR2 SVGAGI. Trimming cost V 6 bases and J 4 bases; bases outside gene matches: 6. CDR3 loop: CASRLTSGTYNEQFF. The CDR3, as DNA: TGTGCCAGCAGGCTAACTAGCGGGACTTACAATGAGCAGTTCTTC.

This clone was recorded only once. The chain recombines TRBV29-1 with TRBJ2-3, with TRBD2 as a possible D gene (5 bases). The germline V gene has CDR1 SQVTM and CDR2 ANQGSEA. The V and J ends lost 7 bases and 0 bases respectively, with 17 bases between them. The CDR3 extends over 15 amino acids. The CDR3 coding sequence is TGCAGCGCCCGGGGAACGGTTTTGAGCACAGATACGCAGTATTTT. This codes for CSARGTVLSTDTQYF.

The V and J genes are TRBV6-2 or TRBV6-3 and TRBJ2-3; 7 nucleotides align to TRBD1. Germline CDR1 reads MNHEY; CDR2 reads SVGEGT. The length of the CDR3 is 16 residues. The V segment lost 6 bases and the J segment 2 bases; nucleotides outside the gene matches: 11. The CDR3 region is CASSDPGTDYTDTQYF. CDR3 nucleotide sequence: TGTGCCAGCAGCGACCCCGGGACAGACTACACAGATACGCAGTATTTT.

The rearrangement joins TRBV28 to TRBJ1-5, with D hard to call. Germline V gene lookup returns CDR1 MDHEN and CDR2 SYDVKM. This CDR3 has 13 residues. V lost 5 bases, J lost 3 bases, and 8 bases lay in between. The CDR3, as DNA: TGTGCCAGCAGTGGGATGGACAATCAGCCCCAGCATTTT. This translates into CASSGMDNQPQHF.

V gene TRBV5-6 combines with J gene TRBJ2-7; 8 bases map to TRBD1. Trimming took 3 bases from V and 1 from J; bases not matched to a gene: 3. This CDR3 contains 14 residues. Germline CDR1 is SGHDT and CDR2 is YYEEEE. The CDR3 protein is CASSSRQGSYEQYF. The DNA of the CDR3 is TGTGCCAGCAGCTCACGACAGGGGTCCTACGAGCAGTACTTC. Together with reference TRBV5-6 and TRBJ2-7, the CDR3 gives the full variable domain: DAGVTQSPTHLIKTRGQQVTLRCSPKSGHDTVSWYQQALGQGPQFIFQYYEEEERQRGNFPDRFSGHQFPNYSSELNVNALLLGDSALYLCASSSRQGSYEQYFGPGTRLTVT.

This chain joins TRBV27 and TRBJ2-7; D is ambiguous. The V end was cut by 4 bases, the J end by 0 bases, with 7 bases between. The CDR3 consists of 13 residues. The germline CDR1 and CDR2 sequences are MNHEY and SMNVEV (reference sequence). The CDR3 DNA follows: TGTGCCAGCAGTTGGGCAAGCTCCTACGAGCAGTACTTC. Translated, it gives CASSWASSYEQYF.

This clone was seen a single time. V gene TRBV24-1 combines with J gene TRBJ1-3; no clear D. The CDR3 covers 13 residues. The germline gives CDR1 KGHDR, CDR2 SFDVKD. Trimming removed 3 bases at V and 5 bases at J, with 7 bases between. In DNA, the CDR3 is TGTGCCACCAGTGATCCATTTCGAAACACCATATATTTT. Its translation is CATSDPFRNTIYF.